Presented here are 10 T cell receptor beta chains from one specimen sequenced in a study of Ad26.COV2.S vaccination and SARS-CoV-2 variants. This table comes from immunoSEQ multiplex PCR, and its TCRdb copy is limited to in-frame clones, with some not included. The sample has around 250,000 clones; about 89% are singletons. Regarding treatment: 19 received Ad26.COV2.S at low or high dose, single or two shots; 5 received placebo; per-sample allocation not given. Day 63 following the first vaccine or placebo injection was when the samples were taken. The starting material was peripheral blood, obtained in a trial of Ad26.COV2.S vaccine versus placebo. The receptors originated from a person aged 18-60 years who received the Ad26.COV2.S COVID-19 vaccine or a placebo.

This clone was observed a single time. The V gene is TRBV30, the J gene TRBJ2-6; 7 bases match TRBD1. Germline V gene sequence: CDR1 GTSNPN, CDR2 SVGIG (reference sequence). V gave up 3 bases and J gave up 5 bases; unmatched junction bases: 19. This CDR3 has 19 residues. CDR3 sequence reads: CAWSKYNPGTVRRANVLTF. DNA for the CDR3: TGTGCCTGGAGCAAGTACAACCCGGGGACAGTTCGTCGGGCCAACGTCCTGACTTTC.

The chain employs TRBV28 and TRBJ2-5; possibly TRBD1 for D (7 bases). There are 13 residues in the CDR3. CDR1 and CDR2 (germline): MDHEN, SYDVKM. The V and J ends lost 6 bases and 4 bases respectively, with 12 bases between them. CDR3 loop: CASRRQGGETQYF. CDR3 nucleotide sequence: TGTGCCAGCAGGCGACAGGGAGGAGAGACCCAGTACTTC. Full variable domain (outside the CDR3, taken from reference TRBV28 and TRBJ2-5): DVKVTQSSRYLVKRTGEKVFLECVQDMDHENMFWYRQDPGLGLRLIYFSYDVKMKEKGDIPEGYSVSREKKERFSLILESASTNQTSMYLCASRRQGGETQYFGPGTRLLVL.

The chain joins TRBV7-2 to TRBJ1-1, with D unclear. V lost 5 bases and J 7 bases, leaving 20 bases between the germline ends. The CDR3 extends over 15 amino acids. Looked up from germline, CDR1 is SGHTA and CDR2 is FQGNSA. The chain's CDR3 is CASSAQPSTGLEAFF. CDR3 sequence (DNA): TGTGCCAGCAGCGCCCAGCCCTCAACTGGGCTTGAAGCTTTCTTT.

The chain carries TRBV7-8 and TRBJ1-5; D call uncertain. Germline V lookup: CDR1 SGHVS, CDR2 FQNEAQ. V shed 1 base and J shed 5 bases, with 9 bases lying between them. The CDR3 runs to 14 residues. In nucleotides, the CDR3 is TGTGCCAGCAGCTTAGGGCCCTCAGATCAGCCCCAGCATTTT. As protein: CASSLGPSDQPQHF. Complete variable domain (other parts from reference TRBV7-8 and TRBJ1-5): GAGVSQSPRYKVAKRGQDVALRCDPISGHVSLFWYQQALGQGPEFLTYFQNEAQLDKSGLPSDRFFAERPEGSVSTLKIQRTQQEDSAVYLCASSLGPSDQPQHFGDGTRLSIL.

The chain joins TRBV6-5 to TRBJ1-1; 9 bases match TRBD1. The CDR3 contains 16 residues. V lost 4 bases to trimming and J lost 2 bases; unmatched junction nucleotides: 8. Per the germline V gene, CDR1 is MNHEY and CDR2 is SVGAGI. CDR3 loop: CASSSGTGRGNTEAFF. The DNA for the CDR3 is TGTGCCAGCAGTTCCGGGACAGGGAGGGGAAACACTGAAGCTTTCTTT.

V gene TRBV7-6 combines with J gene TRBJ2-2, with 8 bases lining up with TRBD2. Trimming at V came to 7 bases and at J to 6 bases, leaving 13 bases not matched to a gene. Per the germline V gene, CDR1 is SGHVS and CDR2 is FNYEAQ. This CDR3 comprises 16 residues. The CDR3 here is CASTETAGGNAGELFF. As DNA, the CDR3 is TGTGCCAGCACCGAAACTGCGGGGGGAAACGCCGGGGAGCTGTTTTTT. Combining the CDR3 with reference TRBV7-6 and TRBJ2-2 gives the whole variable domain GAGVSQSPRYKVTKRGQDVALRCDPISGHVSLYWYRQALGQGPEFLTYFNYEAQQDKSGLPNDRFSAERPEGSISTLTIQRTEQRDSAMYRCASTETAGGNAGELFFGEGSRLTVL.

The chain carries TRBV6-5 and TRBJ2-1; 10 positions match TRBD1. This CDR3 region has 14 residues. CDR1 MNHEY and CDR2 SVGAGI come from the germline V gene. V shed 5 bases, J shed 8 bases, and the junction held 6 bases outside the gene matches. The CDR3 bases are TGTGCCAGCAGTCCGGGACAGGGGATCGATGAGCAGTTCTTC. This encodes CASSPGQGIDEQFF.

This clone appeared a few times. The V and J genes are TRBV19 and TRBJ1-2; a possible D gene is TRBD1 (5 bases). The CDR3 is made up of 15 amino acids. Germline CDR1 LNHDA, CDR2 SQIVND (reference sequence). The V end was cut by 4 bases, the J end by 4 bases, with 16 bases between. CDR3 DNA: TGTGCCAGTAGTAACGCAGGGTACCCCACCTATGGCTACACCTTC. It specifies CASSNAGYPTYGYTF.

This chain joins TRBV30 and TRBJ1-5; D is unclear. V shed 2 bases and J shed 4 bases, with 9 bases lying between them. The CDR3 is made up of 13 amino acids. The V gene's germline CDR1 is GTSNPN and CDR2 SVGIG (reference sequence). CDR3 sequence (DNA): TGTGCCTGGAGTAAGTGGGGTAATCAGCCCCAGCATTTT. As protein: CAWSKWGNQPQHF.

J is TRBJ2-5 and V is TRBV7-2, with D possibly TRBD2 on 6 matching bases. The CDR3 runs to 15 residues. The germline V and J ends were trimmed by 2 bases and 3 bases, with 13 bases remaining between them. Germline-derived CDR1 and CDR2 are SGHTA and FQGNSA. The CDR3 here is CASSLKGSGEETQYF. DNA for the CDR3: TGTGCCAGCAGCTTAAAAGGCTCGGGAGAAGAGACCCAGTACTTC.